This TCR beta chain was observed in a study of neurological immune-mediated disorders. Study-level findings and limits: The greatest TCR clonal expansion occurred in HTLV-1-associated myelopathy and the least in multiple sclerosis, which fell below healthy controls.

CDR3 length: 20 amino acids. The V and J ends lost 3 bases and 2 bases respectively, with 26 bases between them. Germline CDR1 and CDR2: SGHAT and FQNNGV. The study built unsorted libraries from 2 million PBMCs kept at -80 C. Template-switch 5'RACE cDNA synthesis added a 10-nucleotide unique molecular identifier. Every sequencing run returned over 160 million TCR-beta sequences, which were derived from 15-18 subjects. In TCRdb, the 5' RACE reads were re-called with MiXCR into one record per CDR3 protein. The table lists tens of thousands of distinct CDR3 sequences, roughly 13% of them singletons. As to this clonotype: Its antigen is currently unknown. A much larger clone differs from this one at a single base, so this may be a read error.

The sample taken for sequencing was PBMCs. The V call is TRBV11-2, the J call TRBJ2-4; weak D call: TRBD1 (7 bases). The TCR sequence derives from a woman aged 55-75 years with HTLV-1-associated myelopathy (HAM/TSP). This CDR3 is CASSLAVTGTYSLSKNIQYF. In DNA form, the CDR3 reads TGTGCCAGCAGCTTGGCAGTGACAGGGACTTATTCGTTATCCAAAAACATTCAGTACTTC. Drawing the rest from reference TRBV11-2 and TRBJ2-4, the complete variable domain is EAGVAQSPRYKIIEKRQSVAFWCNPISGHATLYWYQQILGQGPKLLIQFQNNGVVDDSQLPKDRFSAERLKGVDSTLKIQPAKLEDSAVYLCASSLAVTGTYSLSKNIQYFGAGTRLSVL.